Below are 21 T cell receptor beta chains sequenced from a single sample in a study of shared clonotypes between healthy human individuals. CD45RO-negative, CCR7-selected cells formed the naive CD8 fraction, which excluded terminally differentiated effector memory CD45RA+ cells. Only in-frame clones appear in the TCRdb table, and some are missing; sequencing was by immunoSEQ multiplex PCR. The sample holds more than 500,000 clones, roughly 95% seen once. Material: naive CD8+ T cells sorted from blood. These receptors were collected from a woman aged 30 to 39 in good health.

V is TRBV9 and J is TRBJ2-3; perhaps TRBD2 as D (6 bases). The germline gives CDR1 SGDLS, CDR2 YYNGEE. The CDR3 has 15 residues. The ends were cut back, 0 bases at V and 2 bases at J, with 10 bases in the middle. CDR3 sequence reads: CASSVVGGTTDTQYF. The CDR3 DNA is TGTGCCAGCAGCGTAGTTGGCGGGACCACAGATACGCAGTATTTT.

The rearrangement uses TRBV11-2 and TRBJ2-1; TRBD1 aligns across 9 bases. The CDR3 consists of 15 residues. Trimming took 4 bases from V and 8 from J; bases not matched to a gene: 9. In germline, CDR1 is SGHAT, CDR2 FQNNGV. CDR3 in amino acids: CASSSGQGTLDEQFF. Here the CDR3 DNA reads TGTGCCAGCAGCTCCGGACAGGGGACCCTCGATGAGCAGTTCTTC.

The rearrangement joins TRBV29-1 to TRBJ2-3; D not certain. CDR1 and CDR2 from the germline V gene are SQVTM and ANQGSEA. Trimming cost V 4 bases and J 4 bases, with 21 bases left between them. The CDR3 covers 16 residues. The CDR3 sequence: CSVVGGLMGTADTQYF. DNA for the CDR3: TGCAGCGTTGTAGGCGGCCTCATGGGAACCGCAGATACGCAGTATTTT.

The chain couples TRBV27 to TRBJ1-1; D remains ambiguous. CDR1 MNHEY and CDR2 SMNVEV come from the germline V gene (reference sequence). Trimming pared 3 bases from V and 1 base from J, leaving 12 bases between. The CDR3 loop spans 15 amino acids. The CDR3 sequence is CASSLYIGGNTEAFF. CDR3 sequence (DNA): TGTGCCAGCAGTTTGTACATCGGAGGGAACACTGAAGCTTTCTTT.

In regard to this clone: Other DNA sequences of this sample code for an identical CDR3. The chain links TRBV2 to TRBJ2-1; 10 bases are shared with TRBD2. The ends lost 4 bases at V and 4 bases at J; junction bases unmatched: 4. CDR3 length: 15 amino acids. Germline V lookup: CDR1 SNHLY, CDR2 FYNNEI. For the CDR3, the DNA is TGTGCCAGCAGTGTACTAGCGGGGACATACAATGAGCAGTTCTTC. It is translated as CASSVLAGTYNEQFF. The full variable domain, in which reference TRBV2 and TRBJ2-1 provide the parts outside the CDR3, is EPEVTQTPSHQVTQMGQEVILRCVPISNHLYFYWYRQILGQKVEFLVSFYNNEISEKSEIFDDQFSVERPDGSNFTLKIRSTKLEDSAMYFCASSVLAGTYNEQFFGPGTRLTVL.

A remark on this clone: Other DNA variants within this sample encode the same CDR3. V and J are TRBV28 and TRBJ2-1; no definite D call. CDR1 is MDHEN, CDR2 SYDVKM, per germline. The CDR3 length is 11 residues. The V gene lost 2 bases and the J gene lost 10 bases, with 6 bases spanning the gap. CDR3 in DNA: TGTGCCAGCAGTTTAGGTGGGGAGCAGTTCTTC. The encoded protein is CASSLGGEQFF.

This sequence joins TRBV14 and TRBJ2-7; 7 nucleotides line up with TRBD1. Looked up from germline, CDR1 is SGHDN and CDR2 is FVKESK. The CDR3 loop spans 16 amino acids. V shed 0 bases, J shed 3 bases, and the junction held 8 bases outside the gene matches. In DNA form, the CDR3 reads TGTGCCAGCAGCCAAGATCTGGGGTCAGGGGGCTACGAGCAGTACTTC. Its translation is CASSQDLGSGGYEQYF.

This CDR3 reads CASSYSIRSEQYF. Written as DNA, the CDR3 is TGTGCCAGCAGTTACTCGATACGGAGCGAGCAGTACTTC. The chain uses TRBV6-5 and TRBJ2-7; D is unresolved. Germline V gene data show CDR1 as MNHEY and CDR2 as SVGAGI. V was cut by 0 bases and J by 6 bases, with 9 bases left in between. The CDR3 runs 13 residues.

CDR3 region: CASSFGRNYEQYF. As DNA, the CDR3 is TGTGCCAGCAGCTTCGGACGGAACTACGAGCAGTACTTC. V and J are TRBV5-5 and TRBJ2-7; D gene uncertain. Germline V gene data show CDR1 as SGHKS and CDR2 as YYEKEE (reference sequence). The V and J ends lost 2 bases and 3 bases respectively, with 9 bases between them. This CDR3 region has 13 residues.

V gene TRBV15 combines with J gene TRBJ2-2; no firm D call. From germline, CDR1 is LNHNV and CDR2 YYDKDF (reference sequence). The length of the CDR3 is 19 residues. The ends were cut back, 0 bases at V and 2 bases at J, with 19 bases in the middle. CDR3 region: CATSRDWWYGESNTGELFF. For the CDR3, the DNA is TGTGCCACCAGCAGAGATTGGTGGTACGGCGAAAGCAACACCGGGGAGCTGTTTTTT.

The CDR3 sequence: CAISPRGGGGDGYTF. Written as DNA, the CDR3 is TGTGCCATCAGTCCCCGGGGAGGGGGCGGCGATGGCTACACCTTC. The genes are TRBV10-3 and TRBJ1-2, with 7 bases fitting TRBD1. The V segment lost 5 bases and the J segment 6 bases; nucleotides outside the gene matches: 12. From germline, CDR1 is ENHRY and CDR2 SYGVKD. The CDR3 is 15 residues long.

The chain recombines TRBV5-1 with TRBJ2-7; D is unresolved. The CDR3 runs 15 residues. V lost 5 bases and J 2 bases, leaving 17 bases between the germline ends. Germline V gene sequence: CDR1 SGHRS, CDR2 YFSETQ. CDR3 protein: CASSPYDGPTYEQYF. DNA of the CDR3: TGCGCCAGCAGTCCCTACGACGGGCCGACCTACGAGCAGTACTTC.

The rearrangement uses TRBV6-5 and TRBJ2-7, with D perhaps TRBD1 (6 bases). The V gene lost 5 bases and the J gene lost 2 bases, with 10 bases spanning the gap. Germline CDR1 is MNHEY and CDR2 is SVGAGI. There are 13 residues in the CDR3. CDR3 protein: CASSEGETYEQYF. The CDR3 DNA follows: TGTGCCAGCAGTGAGGGGGAAACCTACGAGCAGTACTTC.

This clone was detected only once. The V call is TRBV28, the J call TRBJ1-1; tentatively, D is TRBD1 (6 bases). Germline V CDR1 and CDR2: MDHEN, SYDVKM. The CDR3 has 13 amino acids. V lost 3 bases, J lost 6 bases, and 11 bases lay in between. The CDR3 DNA reads TGTGCCAGCAGTTTTAAGGGGGTCGCTGAAGCTTTCTTT. Protein product: CASSFKGVAEAFF.

The chain has TRBV5-1 and TRBJ2-7; D is uncertain. V lost 4 bases and J lost 0, with 11 bases in between. The CDR3 is 14 residues long. Per germline, CDR1 SGHRS and CDR2 YFSETQ. The CDR3: CASSPRSSSYEQYF. CDR3 bases: TGCGCCAGCAGCCCCCGCAGCAGCTCCTACGAGCAGTACTTC.

The V call is TRBV28, the J call TRBJ1-5; D remains unclear. Trimming left V 4 bases short and J 0 bases short, with 10 bases between. The CDR3 is made up of 15 amino acids. CDR1 is MDHEN and CDR2 is SYDVKM in the germline V gene. CDR3 DNA: TGTGCCAGCAGTTACAGTGGGGATAGCAATCAGCCCCAGCATTTT. This gives the protein CASSYSGDSNQPQHF.

The chain joins TRBV5-8 to TRBJ2-7; either TRBD1 or TRBD2 may supply D (5 bases each). The CDR3 is made up of 13 amino acids. V was trimmed by 0 bases and J by 5 bases, leaving 9 bases between them. Germline V gene data show CDR1 as SGHTS and CDR2 as YDEGEE. CDR3 loop: CASSLGDEDEQYF. As DNA, the CDR3 is TGTGCCAGCAGCTTGGGGGACGAGGACGAGCAGTACTTC.

This chain connects TRBV9 to TRBJ1-2, with 8 bases lining up with TRBD1. Losses at the gene ends were 0 bases for V and 5 bases for J; bases not matched to a gene: 6. The CDR3 covers 15 residues. CDR1 SGDLS and CDR2 YYNGEE come from the germline V gene. The CDR3 nucleotides are TGTGCCAGCAGCGTAGGTCAGGGGGCAGGTTATGGCTACACCTTC. Amino acid sequence: CASSVGQGAGYGYTF.

The CDR3 DNA reads TGTGCCAGCAGTTTACACCTGAAGGGATACGAGCAGTACTTC. This codes for CASSLHLKGYEQYF. The V gene is TRBV28, the J gene TRBJ2-7; D ambiguous. Trimming pared 2 bases from V and 4 bases from J, leaving 12 bases between. The germline gives CDR1 MDHEN, CDR2 SYDVKM. This CDR3 region has 14 residues.

The rearrangement links TRBV9 to TRBJ2-1; no firm D call. The CDR3 is made up of 16 amino acids. Germline V CDR1 and CDR2: SGDLS, YYNGEE. Trimming left V 0 bases short and J 4 bases short, with 14 bases between. The DNA for the CDR3 is TGTGCCAGCAGCGTAGACTCGAAGGTCACTTACAATGAGCAGTTCTTC. Its protein product is CASSVDSKVTYNEQFF.

On this clone: In the same sample, other DNA sequences code for this CDR3. This chain joins TRBV27 and TRBJ1-1; 8 nucleotides agree with TRBD1. V trimming: 6 bases; J trimming: 5 bases; junction bases outside the gene matches: 5. Germline loops: CDR1 MNHEY, CDR2 SMNVEV (reference sequence). The CDR3 has 13 amino acids. CDR3 protein: CASSSTGGTEAFF. Here the CDR3 DNA reads TGTGCCAGCAGCTCTACAGGGGGTACTGAAGCTTTCTTT.